Sequencing of this TCR beta chain was carried out in a study of vaccination effects on CD4 cells after COVID-19. Study-wide background: A few convalescent patients gave early and late post-vaccination samples.

Sequencing used immunoSEQ multiplex PCR; TCRdb keeps in-frame clones, though not all of them. Of 50,000 or so clones listed, 65% to 75% are singletons. Study findings and constraints: Small numbers of convalescent patients limited the study. It also lacked early post-infection timepoints. Long after vaccination, the clones induced by infection and by vaccine shrank markedly in size.

Having been cultured for 9 to 11 days, the cells underwent CD4+ T cell isolation. Sometime from March through December 2020, the person acquired a SARS-CoV-2 infection that PCR confirmed. Either the mRNA-1273 or the BNT162b2 vaccine was given to participants as two doses. The authors exchanged half the medium for IL-2 medium on days 3 and 7. As to this clone: As yet, its antigen is unknown.

This CDR3 is 15 amino acids long. Deletions cut 4 bases from V and 0 bases from J, with 9 bases between. CDR1 and CDR2 (germline): SGHVS, FQNEAQ. The TCR sequence derives from a human donor who had a prior SARS-CoV-2 infection. The rearrangement links TRBV7-8 to TRBJ1-4; D uncertain. The sample in question was CD4+ T cells from PBMCs cultured without peptide, obtained after COVID-19 vaccination. CDR3 in DNA: TGTGCCAGCAGCTCGACTCGTGCAACTAATGAAAAACTGTTTTTT. Protein product: CASSSTRATNEKLFF.